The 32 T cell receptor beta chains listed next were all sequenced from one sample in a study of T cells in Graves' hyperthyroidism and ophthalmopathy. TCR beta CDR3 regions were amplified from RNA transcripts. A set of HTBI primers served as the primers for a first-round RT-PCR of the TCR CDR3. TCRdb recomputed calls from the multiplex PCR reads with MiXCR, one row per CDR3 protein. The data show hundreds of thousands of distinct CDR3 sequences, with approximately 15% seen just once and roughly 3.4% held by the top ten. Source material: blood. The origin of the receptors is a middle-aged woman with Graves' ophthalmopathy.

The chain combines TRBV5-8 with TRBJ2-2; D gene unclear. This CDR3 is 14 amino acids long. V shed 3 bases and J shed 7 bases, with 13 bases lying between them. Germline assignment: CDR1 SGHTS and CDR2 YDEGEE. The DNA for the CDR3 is TGTGCCAGCAGCTACCAGGATCTGGACGGGGAGCTGTTTTTT. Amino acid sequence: CASSYQDLDGELFF.

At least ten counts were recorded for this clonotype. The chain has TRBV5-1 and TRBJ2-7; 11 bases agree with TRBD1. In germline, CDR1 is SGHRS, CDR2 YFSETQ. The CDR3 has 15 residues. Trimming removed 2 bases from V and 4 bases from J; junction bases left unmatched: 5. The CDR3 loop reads CASSFGGQGVYEQYF. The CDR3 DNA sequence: TGCGCCAGCAGCTTCGGGGGACAGGGGGTGTACGAGCAGTACTTC. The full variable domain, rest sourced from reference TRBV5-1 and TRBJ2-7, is KAGVTQTPRYLIKTRGQQVTLSCSPISGHRSVSWYQQTPGQGLQFLFEYFSETQRNKGNFPGRFSGRQFSNSRSEMNVSTLELGDSALYLCASSFGGQGVYEQYFGPGTRLTVT.

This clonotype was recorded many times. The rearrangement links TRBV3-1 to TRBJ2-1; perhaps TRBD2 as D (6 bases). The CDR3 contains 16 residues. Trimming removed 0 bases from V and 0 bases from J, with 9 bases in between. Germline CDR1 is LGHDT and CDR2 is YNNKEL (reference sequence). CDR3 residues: CASSQETSFSYNEQFF. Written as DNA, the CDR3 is TGTGCCAGCAGCCAAGAAACTAGCTTCTCCTACAATGAGCAGTTCTTC.

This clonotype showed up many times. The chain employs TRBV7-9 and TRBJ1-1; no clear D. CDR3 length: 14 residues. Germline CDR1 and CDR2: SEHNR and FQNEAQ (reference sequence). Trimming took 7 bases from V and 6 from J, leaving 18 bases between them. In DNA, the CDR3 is TGTGCCAGCACGGCGGGGTTCGTAGTCTCTGAAGCTTTCTTT. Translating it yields CASTAGFVVSEAFF.

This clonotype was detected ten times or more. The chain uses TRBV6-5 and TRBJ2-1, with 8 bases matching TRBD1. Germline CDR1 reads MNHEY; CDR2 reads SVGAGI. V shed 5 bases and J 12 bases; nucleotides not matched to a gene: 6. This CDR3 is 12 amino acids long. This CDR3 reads CASSTRQGPQFF. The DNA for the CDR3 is TGTGCCAGCAGTACTCGACAGGGGCCGCAGTTCTTC.

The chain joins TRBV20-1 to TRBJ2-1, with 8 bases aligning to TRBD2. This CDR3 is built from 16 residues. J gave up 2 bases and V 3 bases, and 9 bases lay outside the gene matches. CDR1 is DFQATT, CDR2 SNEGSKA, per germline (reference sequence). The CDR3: CSASSFRGGPYNEQFF. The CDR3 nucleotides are TGCAGTGCTAGTTCTTTCCGGGGGGGCCCCTACAATGAGCAGTTCTTC.

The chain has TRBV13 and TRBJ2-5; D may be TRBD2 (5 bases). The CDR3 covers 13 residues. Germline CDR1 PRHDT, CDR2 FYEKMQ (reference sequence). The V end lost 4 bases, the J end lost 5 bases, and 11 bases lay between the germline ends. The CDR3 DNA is TGTGCCAGCAGCTCCCGGGGTTGGGAGACCCAGTACTTC. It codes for CASSSRGWETQYF.

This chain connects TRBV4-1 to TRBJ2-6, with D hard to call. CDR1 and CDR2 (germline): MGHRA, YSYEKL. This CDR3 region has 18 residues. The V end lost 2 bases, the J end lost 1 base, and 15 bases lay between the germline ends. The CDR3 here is CASSQKVVDASGANVLTF. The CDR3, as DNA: TGCGCCAGCAGCCAAAAAGTGGTGGATGCTTCTGGGGCCAACGTCCTGACTTTC.

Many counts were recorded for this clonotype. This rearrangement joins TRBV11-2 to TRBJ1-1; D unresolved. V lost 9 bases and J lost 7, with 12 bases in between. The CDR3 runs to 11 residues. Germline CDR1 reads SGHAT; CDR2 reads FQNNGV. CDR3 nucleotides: TGTGCCAGTCGAAGGACGAATGAAGCTTTCTTT. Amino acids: CASRRTNEAFF.

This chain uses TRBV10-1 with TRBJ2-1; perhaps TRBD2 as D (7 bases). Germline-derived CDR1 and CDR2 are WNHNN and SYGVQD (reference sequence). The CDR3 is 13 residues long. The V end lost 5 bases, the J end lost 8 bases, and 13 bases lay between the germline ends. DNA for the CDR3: TGCGCCAGCAGTAGAGGGGGGGGGGATGAGCAGTTCTTC. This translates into CASSRGGGDEQFF.

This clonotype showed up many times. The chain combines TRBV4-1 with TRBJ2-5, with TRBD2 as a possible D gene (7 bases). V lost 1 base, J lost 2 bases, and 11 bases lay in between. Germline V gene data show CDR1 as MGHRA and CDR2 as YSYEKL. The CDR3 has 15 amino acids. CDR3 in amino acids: CASSQARGAQETQYF. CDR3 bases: TGCGCCAGCAGCCAAGCTCGGGGGGCACAAGAGACCCAGTACTTC.

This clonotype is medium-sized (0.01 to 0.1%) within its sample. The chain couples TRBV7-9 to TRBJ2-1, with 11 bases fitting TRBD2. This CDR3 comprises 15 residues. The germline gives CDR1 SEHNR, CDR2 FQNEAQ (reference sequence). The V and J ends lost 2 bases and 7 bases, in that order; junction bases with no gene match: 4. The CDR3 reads CASSLMGLAVNEQFF. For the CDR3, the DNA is TGTGCCAGCAGCTTAATGGGACTAGCGGTAAATGAGCAGTTCTTC.

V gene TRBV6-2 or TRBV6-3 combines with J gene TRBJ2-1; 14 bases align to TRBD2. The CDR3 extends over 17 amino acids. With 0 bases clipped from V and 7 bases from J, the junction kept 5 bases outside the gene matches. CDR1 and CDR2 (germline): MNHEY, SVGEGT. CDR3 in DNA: TGTGCCAGCAGTTACTCGGGACTAGCGGGAGAGCAAAATGAGCAGTTCTTC. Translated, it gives CASSYSGLAGEQNEQFF.

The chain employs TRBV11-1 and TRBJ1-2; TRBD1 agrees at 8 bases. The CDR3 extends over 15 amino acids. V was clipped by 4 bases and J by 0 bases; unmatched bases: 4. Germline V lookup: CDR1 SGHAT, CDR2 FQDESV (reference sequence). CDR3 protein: CASSYDRGANYGYTF. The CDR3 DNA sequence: TGTGCCAGCAGCTACGACAGGGGAGCTAACTATGGCTACACCTTC.

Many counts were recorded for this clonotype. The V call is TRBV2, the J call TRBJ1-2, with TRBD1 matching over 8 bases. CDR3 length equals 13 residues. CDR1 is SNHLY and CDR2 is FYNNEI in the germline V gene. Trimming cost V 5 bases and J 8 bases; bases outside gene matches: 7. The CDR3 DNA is TGTGCCAGCAGTCCCCTGGACAGGGTCGGCTACACCTTC. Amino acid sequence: CASSPLDRVGYTF. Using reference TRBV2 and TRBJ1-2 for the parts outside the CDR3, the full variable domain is EPEVTQTPSHQVTQMGQEVILRCVPISNHLYFYWYRQILGQKVEFLVSFYNNEISEKSEIFDDQFSVERPDGSNFTLKIRSTKLEDSAMYFCASSPLDRVGYTFGSGTRLTVV.

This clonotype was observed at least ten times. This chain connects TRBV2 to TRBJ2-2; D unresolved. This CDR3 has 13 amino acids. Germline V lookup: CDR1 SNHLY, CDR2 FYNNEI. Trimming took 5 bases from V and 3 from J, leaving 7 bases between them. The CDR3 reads CASSLEHTGELFF. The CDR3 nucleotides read TGTGCCAGCAGTCTAGAGCACACCGGGGAGCTGTTTTTT. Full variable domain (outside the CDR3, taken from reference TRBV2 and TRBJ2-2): EPEVTQTPSHQVTQMGQEVILRCVPISNHLYFYWYRQILGQKVEFLVSFYNNEISEKSEIFDDQFSVERPDGSNFTLKIRSTKLEDSAMYFCASSLEHTGELFFGEGSRLTVL.

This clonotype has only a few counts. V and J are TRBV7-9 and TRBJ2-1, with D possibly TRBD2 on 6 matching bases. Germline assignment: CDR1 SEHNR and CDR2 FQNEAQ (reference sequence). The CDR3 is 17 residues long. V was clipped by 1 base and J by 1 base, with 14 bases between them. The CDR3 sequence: CASSLGNPSASYNEQFF. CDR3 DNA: TGTGCCAGCAGCTTAGGGAACCCTAGCGCATCCTACAATGAGCAGTTCTTC.

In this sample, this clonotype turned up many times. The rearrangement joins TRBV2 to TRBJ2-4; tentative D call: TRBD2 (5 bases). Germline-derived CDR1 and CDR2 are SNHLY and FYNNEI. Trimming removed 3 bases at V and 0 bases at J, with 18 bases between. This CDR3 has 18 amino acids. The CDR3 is CASSDVGLALVAKNIQYF. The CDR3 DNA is TGTGCCAGCAGTGATGTAGGGCTAGCCCTAGTAGCCAAAAACATTCAGTACTTC.

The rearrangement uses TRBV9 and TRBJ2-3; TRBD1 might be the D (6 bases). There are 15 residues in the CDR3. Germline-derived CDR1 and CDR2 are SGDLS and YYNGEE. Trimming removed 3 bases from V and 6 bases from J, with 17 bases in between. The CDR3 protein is CASSGQESVADTQYF. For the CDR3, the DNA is TGTGCCAGCAGCGGACAGGAGTCCGTCGCCGATACGCAGTATTTT. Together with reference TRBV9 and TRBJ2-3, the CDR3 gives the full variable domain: DSGVTQTPKHLITATGQRVTLRCSPRSGDLSVYWYQQSLDQGLQFLIQYYNGEERAKGNILERFSAQQFPDLHSELNLSSLELGDSALYFCASSGQESVADTQYFGPGTRLTVL.

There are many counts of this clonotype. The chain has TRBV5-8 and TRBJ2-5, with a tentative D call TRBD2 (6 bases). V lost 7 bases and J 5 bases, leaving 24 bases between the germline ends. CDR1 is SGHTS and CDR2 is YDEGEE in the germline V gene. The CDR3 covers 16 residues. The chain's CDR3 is CASPSSGRTTVETQYF. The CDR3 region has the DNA TGTGCCAGCCCAAGTAGCGGCAGGACCACCGTGGAGACCCAGTACTTC.

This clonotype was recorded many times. For the CDR3, the DNA is TGTGCCAGCCAGAGCGGGAGTTTTTATGAGCAGTTCTTC. This gives the protein CASQSGSFYEQFF. This chain connects TRBV28 to TRBJ2-1; TRBD2 agrees at 8 bases. Germline assignment: CDR1 MDHEN and CDR2 SYDVKM. V lost 8 bases to trimming and J lost 8 bases; unmatched junction nucleotides: 8. CDR3 length equals 13 residues.

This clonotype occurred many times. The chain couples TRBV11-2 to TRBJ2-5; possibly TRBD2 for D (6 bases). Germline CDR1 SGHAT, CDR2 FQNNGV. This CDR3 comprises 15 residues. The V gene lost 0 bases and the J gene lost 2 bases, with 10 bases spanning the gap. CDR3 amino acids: CASSLEPGLQETQYF. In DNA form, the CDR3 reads TGTGCCAGCAGCTTAGAACCGGGACTGCAAGAGACCCAGTACTTC.

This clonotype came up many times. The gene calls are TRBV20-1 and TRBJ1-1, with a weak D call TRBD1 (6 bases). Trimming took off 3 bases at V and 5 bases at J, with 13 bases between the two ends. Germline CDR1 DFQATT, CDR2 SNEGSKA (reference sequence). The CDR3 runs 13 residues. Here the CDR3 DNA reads TGCAGTGCTAGGGGGGCAGCGGGGACTGAAGCTTTCTTT. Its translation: CSARGAAGTEAFF.

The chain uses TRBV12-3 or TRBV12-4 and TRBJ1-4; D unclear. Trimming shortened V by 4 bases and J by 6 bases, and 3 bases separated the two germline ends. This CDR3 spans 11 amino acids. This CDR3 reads CASSSDEKLFF. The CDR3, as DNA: TGTGCCAGCAGTTCTGATGAAAAACTGTTTTTT.

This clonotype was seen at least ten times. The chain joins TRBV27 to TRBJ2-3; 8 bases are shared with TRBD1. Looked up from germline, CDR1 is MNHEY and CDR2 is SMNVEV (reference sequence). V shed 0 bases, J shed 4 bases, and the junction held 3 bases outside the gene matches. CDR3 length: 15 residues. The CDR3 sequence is CASSLSGTGPDTQYF. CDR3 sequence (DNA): TGTGCCAGCAGTTTATCGGGGACAGGCCCAGATACGCAGTATTTT.

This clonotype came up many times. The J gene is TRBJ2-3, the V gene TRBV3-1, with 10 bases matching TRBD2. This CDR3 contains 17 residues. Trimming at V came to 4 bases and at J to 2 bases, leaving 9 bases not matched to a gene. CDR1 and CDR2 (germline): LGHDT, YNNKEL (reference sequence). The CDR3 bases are TGTGCCAGCAGCCTCGGGGGCGGACTAGCGGACACAGATACGCAGTATTTT. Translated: CASSLGGGLADTDTQYF.

The CDR3 region is CASSYSGTGGWGYTF. The DNA of the CDR3 is TGTGCCAGCAGTTACTCGGGGACAGGGGGCTGGGGCTACACCTTC. The chain employs TRBV6-5 and TRBJ1-2; 12 bases are shared with TRBD1. The trim removed 0 bases at V and 8 bases at J, leaving 4 bases unmatched. Germline loops: CDR1 MNHEY, CDR2 SVGAGI. The CDR3 is 15 residues long.

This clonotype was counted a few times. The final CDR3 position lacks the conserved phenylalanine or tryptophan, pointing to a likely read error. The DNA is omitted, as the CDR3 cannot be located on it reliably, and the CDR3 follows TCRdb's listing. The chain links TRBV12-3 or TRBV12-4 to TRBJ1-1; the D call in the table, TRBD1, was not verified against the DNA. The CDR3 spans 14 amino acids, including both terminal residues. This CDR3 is CASRLQGVNTEAFL.

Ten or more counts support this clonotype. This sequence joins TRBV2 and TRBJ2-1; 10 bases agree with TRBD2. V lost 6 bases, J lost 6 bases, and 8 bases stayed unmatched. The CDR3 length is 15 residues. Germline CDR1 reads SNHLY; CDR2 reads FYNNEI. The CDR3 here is CASRAGTSVGNEQFF. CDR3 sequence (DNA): TGTGCCAGCAGGGCCGGGACTAGCGTCGGCAATGAGCAGTTCTTC.

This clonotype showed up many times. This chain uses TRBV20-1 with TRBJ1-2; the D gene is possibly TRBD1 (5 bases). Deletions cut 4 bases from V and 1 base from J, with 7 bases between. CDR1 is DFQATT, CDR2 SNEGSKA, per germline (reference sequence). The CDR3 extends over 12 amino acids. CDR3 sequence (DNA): TGCAGTGCTATAGACAGTAACTATGGCTACACCTTC. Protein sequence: CSAIDSNYGYTF.

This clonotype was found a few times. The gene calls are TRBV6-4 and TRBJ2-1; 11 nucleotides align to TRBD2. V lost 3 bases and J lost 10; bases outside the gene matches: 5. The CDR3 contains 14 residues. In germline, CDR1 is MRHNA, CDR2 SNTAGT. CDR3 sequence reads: CASSETSGRWEQFF. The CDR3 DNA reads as TGTGCCAGCAGTGAAACTAGCGGGAGATGGGAGCAGTTCTTC.

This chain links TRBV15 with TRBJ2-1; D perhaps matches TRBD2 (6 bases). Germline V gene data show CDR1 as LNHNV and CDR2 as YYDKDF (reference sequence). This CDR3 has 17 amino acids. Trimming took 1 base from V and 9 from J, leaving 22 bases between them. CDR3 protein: CATSRGPAGSLRREQFF. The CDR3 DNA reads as TGTGCCACCAGCAGAGGCCCGGCGGGGTCGCTCAGGCGTGAGCAGTTCTTC.